This T cell receptor beta chain was documented in a study of blood T cell repertoires in COVID-19. About the research overall: Acute and convalescent COVID-19 specimens originated in the United States, Italy and Spain. T cells, B-cell-depleted T cells, or PBMCs provided the cDNA or gDNA that served as material.

CDR1 is MNHNY and CDR2 is SVGAGI in the germline V gene (reference sequence). V was shortened by 4 bases and J by 4 bases, with 13 bases between the two germline ends. The CDR3 runs 14 residues. In the original processing: Amplification of reference gene primers provided the estimated nucleated cell counts. Profiling relied on immunoSEQ multiplex PCR, and the TCRdb table lists in-frame clones only, not all of them. V and J calls and clone size follow that table, whereas D and trimming were derived from the DNA. The data contain 13,000 or so clones, approximately 76% of them singletons. The chain is built from TRBV6-6 and TRBJ2-5, with D tentatively TRBD1 (6 bases). The sequence came from a woman of 80 years or more with acute or convalescent COVID-19. The sequencing input was peripheral blood. The CDR3 reads CASSLIQGVETQYF. In nucleotides, the CDR3 is TGTGCCAGCAGTTTGATACAGGGAGTAGAGACCCAGTACTTC.